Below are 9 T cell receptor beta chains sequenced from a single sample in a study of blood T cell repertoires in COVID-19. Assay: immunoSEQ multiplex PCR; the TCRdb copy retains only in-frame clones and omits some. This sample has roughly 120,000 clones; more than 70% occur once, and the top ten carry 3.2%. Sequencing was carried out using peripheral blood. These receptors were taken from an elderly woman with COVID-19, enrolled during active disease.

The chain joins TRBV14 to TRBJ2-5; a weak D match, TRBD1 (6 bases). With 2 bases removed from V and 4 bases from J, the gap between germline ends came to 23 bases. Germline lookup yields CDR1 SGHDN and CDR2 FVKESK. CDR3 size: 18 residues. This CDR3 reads CASSQSGQGLQGGETQYF. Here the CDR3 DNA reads TGTGCCAGCAGCCAATCCGGCCAGGGGCTCCAAGGGGGAGAGACCCAGTACTTC.

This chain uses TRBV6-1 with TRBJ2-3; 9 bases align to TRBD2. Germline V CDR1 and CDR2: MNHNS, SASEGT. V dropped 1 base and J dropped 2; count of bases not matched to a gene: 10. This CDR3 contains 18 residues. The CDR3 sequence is CASSEGVRLAGATDTQYF. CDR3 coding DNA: TGTGCCAGCAGTGAAGGCGTTCGGTTAGCGGGGGCCACAGATACGCAGTATTTT.

The CDR3 DNA sequence: TGTGCCAGCAGTGTGATCCCGGGACAGGGGGACGATACGCAGTATTTT. Protein sequence: CASSVIPGQGDDTQYF. The genes are TRBV6-1 and TRBJ2-3; TRBD1 matches 11 bases. The CDR3 extends over 16 amino acids. J was trimmed by 6 bases and V by 4 bases; bases with no gene match: 9. Looked up from germline, CDR1 is MNHNS and CDR2 is SASEGT.

CDR3 coding DNA: TGCAGCGTACAGGGACTAGCGGGAGATTTGGAGACCCAGTACTTC. This codes for CSVQGLAGDLETQYF. The chain uses TRBV29-1 and TRBJ2-5, with 14 bases fitting TRBD2. The V gene's germline CDR1 is SQVTM and CDR2 ANQGSEA. There are 15 residues in the CDR3. V shed 6 bases and J 5 bases; nucleotides not matched to a gene: 8. The whole variable domain, remainder taken from reference TRBV29-1 and TRBJ2-5, is SAVISQKPSRDICQRGTSLTIQCQVDSQVTMMFWYRQQPGQSLTLIATANQGSEATYESGFVIDKFPISRPNLTFSTLTVSNMSPEDSSIYLCSVQGLAGDLETQYFGPGTRLLVL.

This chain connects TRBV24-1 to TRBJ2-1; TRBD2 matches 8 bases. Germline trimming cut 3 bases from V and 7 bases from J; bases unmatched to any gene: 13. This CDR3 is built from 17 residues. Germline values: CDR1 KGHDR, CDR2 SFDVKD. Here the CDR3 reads CATSDSWGVGGGNEQFF. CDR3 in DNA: TGTGCCACCAGTGATAGTTGGGGGGTTGGCGGGGGGAATGAGCAGTTCTTC.

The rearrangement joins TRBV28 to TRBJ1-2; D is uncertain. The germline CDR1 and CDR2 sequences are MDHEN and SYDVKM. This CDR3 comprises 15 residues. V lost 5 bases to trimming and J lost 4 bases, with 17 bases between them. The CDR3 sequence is CASSTVREVGYGYTF. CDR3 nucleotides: TGTGCCAGCAGTACCGTCCGGGAGGTGGGCTATGGCTACACCTTC.

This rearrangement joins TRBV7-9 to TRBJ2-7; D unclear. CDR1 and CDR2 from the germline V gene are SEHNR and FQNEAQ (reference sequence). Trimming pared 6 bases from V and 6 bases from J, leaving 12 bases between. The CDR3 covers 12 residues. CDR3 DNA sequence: TGTGCCAGCAGGGGCGTCCTTAGCGAGCAGTACTTC. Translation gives CASRGVLSEQYF.

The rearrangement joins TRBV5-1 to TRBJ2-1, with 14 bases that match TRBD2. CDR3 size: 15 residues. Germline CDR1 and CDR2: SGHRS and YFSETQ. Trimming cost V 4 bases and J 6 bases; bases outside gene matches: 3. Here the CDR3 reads CASSIGTSGGNEQFF. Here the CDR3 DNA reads TGCGCCAGCAGCATAGGGACTAGCGGGGGCAATGAGCAGTTCTTC.

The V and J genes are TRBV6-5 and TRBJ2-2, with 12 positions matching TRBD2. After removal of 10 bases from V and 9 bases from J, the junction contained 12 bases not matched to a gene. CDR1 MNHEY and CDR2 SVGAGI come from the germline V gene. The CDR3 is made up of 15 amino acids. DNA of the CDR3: TGTGCCACAGTTGGGGCTAGCGGGAGGGTAAGGGAGCTGTTTTTT. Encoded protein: CATVGASGRVRELFF.